A single sample gave rise to the 13 T cell receptor beta chains below, sequenced in a study of OX40 agonist ivuxolimab in advanced cancers. Here immunoSEQ multiplex PCR was the method, and the copy in TCRdb shows in-frame clones only, minus some. The table includes 60,000 to 75,000 clones, approximately 81% detected once. The material was CD4+ or CD8+ T cells sorted from blood, obtained in a trial of the OX40 agonist ivuxolimab. These receptor sequences come from an adult with an advanced solid tumor such as melanoma, head and neck, liver or kidney cancer.

V gene TRBV18 combines with J gene TRBJ2-7, with 12 bases lining up with TRBD1. Germline V CDR1 and CDR2: KGHSH, LQKENI. The V gene end was trimmed by 6 bases and the J gene end by 6 bases; junction bases not matched to a gene: 9. The CDR3 length is 15 residues. CDR3 in amino acids: CASSTVGTGGSEQYF. In DNA form, the CDR3 reads TGTGCCAGCTCGACCGTCGGGACAGGGGGCAGCGAGCAGTACTTC.

This clone occurred a few times. The genes are TRBV25-1 and TRBJ1-1, with D unclear. Germline V gene sequence: CDR1 MGHDK, CDR2 SYGVNS. The CDR3 length is 14 residues. The V gene lost 3 bases and the J gene lost 4 bases, with 12 bases spanning the gap. The CDR3 DNA is TGTGCCAGCAGTGATCCCCTCAGCGGCACTGAAGCTTTCTTT. Translating it yields CASSDPLSGTEAFF.

This clone is a singleton in its sample. The chain carries TRBV28 and TRBJ2-2; 8 bases agree with TRBD1. Germline-derived CDR1 and CDR2 are MDHEN and SYDVKM. Losses at the gene ends were 2 bases for V and 5 bases for J; bases not matched to a gene: 4. CDR3 length: 15 residues. The CDR3 sequence is CASSLRTGLTGELFF. CDR3 bases: TGTGCCAGCAGTTTAAGGACAGGGTTGACCGGGGAGCTGTTTTTT.

This chain connects TRBV27 to TRBJ2-7; D unclear. Deletions cut 1 base from V and 6 bases from J, with 13 bases between. The germline gives CDR1 MNHEY, CDR2 SMNVEV (reference sequence). The CDR3 has 14 residues. CDR3 coding DNA: TGTGCCAGCAGTTTATATAGGTCCTCTCCCGAGCAGTACTTC. Its protein product is CASSLYRSSPEQYF.

The V and J genes are TRBV19 and TRBJ2-3; D may be TRBD1 (6 bases). CDR3 size: 13 residues. V was pared by 9 bases and J by 0 bases, with 10 bases between. CDR1 and CDR2 from the germline V gene are LNHDA and SQIVND (reference sequence). CDR3 protein: CASKQGSTDTQYF. CDR3 DNA sequence: TGTGCCAGCAAGCAGGGGAGCACAGATACGCAGTATTTT.

The chain joins TRBV13 to TRBJ2-6; perhaps D is TRBD1 or TRBD2 (5 bases each). The CDR3 contains 18 residues. CDR1 is PRHDT and CDR2 is FYEKMQ in the germline V gene (reference sequence). V gave up 3 bases and J gave up 3 bases, with 18 bases separating them. The CDR3 is CASSLEKGTSFGANVLTF. The CDR3 DNA reads as TGTGCCAGCAGCTTGGAGAAAGGGACCTCTTTTGGGGCCAACGTCCTGACTTTC.

This clone was seen only once. The gene calls are TRBV4-2 and TRBJ1-1, with D unresolved. Trimming took 5 bases from V and 4 from J, leaving 8 bases between them. The germline V gene has CDR1 LGHNA and CDR2 YNFKEQ. CDR3 length: 12 residues. The CDR3 DNA reads as TGTGCCAGCAGCTTATCACTCACTGAAGCTTTCTTT. This sequence encodes CASSLSLTEAFF.

The CDR3 DNA reads TGTGCCAGCAGCTTTAGCGGGGGGGACCACAATGAGCAGTTCTTC. It codes for CASSFSGGDHNEQFF. This chain links TRBV7-2 with TRBJ2-1; 11 bases are a match to TRBD2. Germline loops: CDR1 SGHTA, CDR2 FQGNSA. This CDR3 has 15 amino acids. The ends lost 3 bases at V and 5 bases at J; junction bases unmatched: 3.

This chain connects TRBV5-6 to TRBJ1-5, with a possible D match to TRBD1 (6 bases). The CDR3 runs 15 residues. Per germline, CDR1 SGHDT and CDR2 YYEEEE. V lost 2 bases and J 0 bases, leaving 9 bases between the germline ends. The CDR3 loop is CASSFGTNSNQPQHF. The DNA for the CDR3 is TGTGCCAGCAGCTTTGGGACAAATAGCAATCAGCCCCAGCATTTT.

The CDR3 loop is CAISVLSGQGALGGYTF. As DNA, the CDR3 is TGTGCCATCAGTGTTCTCTCGGGACAGGGGGCGCTGGGTGGCTACACCTTC. The chain employs TRBV10-3 and TRBJ1-2, with 12 bases that match TRBD1. The CDR3 sequence is 17 residues long. The germline V gene has CDR1 ENHRY and CDR2 SYGVKD. V lost 4 bases, J lost 7 bases, and 13 bases stayed unmatched.

V is TRBV30 and J is TRBJ2-3; 8 nucleotides match TRBD1. With V trimmed by 1 base and J by 3 bases, 3 bases remained unmatched. The CDR3 spans 14 residues. Germline V gives CDR1 GTSNPN, CDR2 SVGIG (reference sequence). The CDR3: CAWSAGQGTDTQYF. CDR3 nucleotides: TGTGCCTGGAGTGCCGGACAGGGAACAGATACGCAGTATTTT.

The chain has TRBV2 and TRBJ2-1, with TRBD2 matching 14 bases. V gave up 3 bases and J gave up 8 bases; unmatched junction bases: 0. The CDR3 has 14 residues. CDR1 is SNHLY, CDR2 FYNNEI, per germline. CDR3 bases: TGTGCCAGCAGTGAGACTAGCGGGGGGGATGAGCAGTTCTTC. Translated: CASSETSGGDEQFF.

A few counts support this clone. The chain links TRBV7-7 to TRBJ2-3, with D perhaps matching TRBD1 (5 bases). This CDR3 comprises 14 residues. Between the trimmed V and J ends, which lost 5 bases and 0 bases, there was a span of 9 bases. Germline CDR1 reads SSHAT; CDR2 reads FNYEAQ (reference sequence). CDR3 sequence reads: CASSPAGSTDTQYF. Written as DNA, the CDR3 is TGTGCCAGCAGCCCCGCAGGGAGCACAGATACGCAGTATTTT.